Presented here are 28 T cell receptor beta chains from one specimen sequenced in a study of T cell responses to AZD1222 COVID-19 vaccine. Assay used: immunoSEQ multiplex PCR; TCRdb lists only in-frame clones, some missing. The repertoire has roughly 110,000 clones, around 90% of them found once; the top ten carry 5.1%. Sequenced here: peripheral blood, sampled on day 0 of AZD1222 vaccination. The receptors originated from an adult in good health.

The J gene is TRBJ2-1, the V gene TRBV4-1; D gene unclear. Trimming took 0 bases from V and 10 from J, leaving 10 bases between them. CDR1 is MGHRA, CDR2 YSYEKL, per germline. The CDR3 sequence is 13 residues long. The CDR3 here is CASSQEIRVEQFF. For the CDR3, the DNA is TGCGCCAGCAGCCAAGAGATACGGGTAGAGCAGTTCTTC.

The chain recombines TRBV7-9 with TRBJ1-1; D might be TRBD1 (5 bases). The CDR3 sequence is 14 residues long. Germline lookup yields CDR1 SEHNR and CDR2 FQNEAQ (reference sequence). Trimming took 1 base from V and 6 from J, leaving 12 bases between them. CDR3 sequence reads: CASSLGTIVPEAFF. CDR3 sequence (DNA): TGTGCCAGCAGCTTAGGGACAATAGTACCTGAAGCTTTCTTT.

The chain has TRBV14 and TRBJ2-5; D not certain. V was trimmed by 0 bases and J by 4 bases, leaving 15 bases between them. The CDR3 is 16 amino acids. From germline, CDR1 is SGHDN and CDR2 FVKESK. The CDR3 bases are TGTGCCAGCAGCCAAGATGAGTGGTTTTCTGGAGAGACCCAGTACTTC. This gives the protein CASSQDEWFSGETQYF.

This rearrangement joins TRBV6-5 to TRBJ1-2; D is undetermined. Germline V lookup: CDR1 MNHEY, CDR2 SVGAGI. This CDR3 is 13 amino acids long. Deletions cut 2 bases from V and 7 bases from J, with 11 bases between. The CDR3 spells CASSYEAKRGYTF. In DNA form, the CDR3 reads TGTGCCAGCAGTTACGAGGCAAAGCGTGGCTACACCTTC.

The rearrangement joins TRBV11-2 to TRBJ1-3; tentative D call: TRBD1 (6 bases). Trimming stripped 1 base from V and 6 bases from J, with 10 bases between. The CDR3 has 14 residues. Looked up from germline, CDR1 is SGHAT and CDR2 is FQNNGV. The DNA of the CDR3 is TGTGCCAGCAGCTTAGGAGGGGGGGTAAACACCATATATTTT. Its translation: CASSLGGGVNTIYF.

J is TRBJ1-6 and V is TRBV7-3; 7 nucleotides agree with TRBD1. V shed 3 bases, J shed 10 bases, and the junction held 6 bases outside the gene matches. CDR3 length: 14 residues. Germline V CDR1 and CDR2: SGHTA, FQGTGA. CDR3 in DNA: TGTGCCAGCAGCTTTACAGGGGAAGACTCACCCCTCCACTTT. Translated, it gives CASSFTGEDSPLHF.

This sequence joins TRBV28 and TRBJ1-6; D is possibly TRBD1 (5 bases). This CDR3 has 16 amino acids. The germline gives CDR1 MDHEN, CDR2 SYDVKM. Trimming removed 5 bases at V and 3 bases at J, with 14 bases between. For the CDR3, the DNA is TGTGCCAGCAGTCCCGACAGAGGTTTCTATAATTCACCCCTCCACTTT. Translation: CASSPDRGFYNSPLHF.

V is TRBV28 and J is TRBJ2-7; D unclear. CDR1 MDHEN and CDR2 SYDVKM come from the germline V gene. This CDR3 is 14 amino acids long. Trimming cost V 4 bases and J 4 bases, with 14 bases left between them. CDR3 sequence (DNA): TGTGCCAGCAGTTCCCCGACCCCGATGTACGAGCAGTACTTC. Residues: CASSSPTPMYEQYF.

The rearrangement uses TRBV5-4 and TRBJ2-3, with a possible D match to TRBD1 (5 bases). V dropped 2 bases and J dropped 2 bases, with 6 bases sitting between them. CDR3 size: 13 residues. CDR1 and CDR2 from the germline V gene are SGHNT and YYREEE (reference sequence). Here the CDR3 reads CASSFGATDTQYF. CDR3 in DNA: TGTGCCAGCAGCTTTGGGGCCACAGATACGCAGTATTTT.

The CDR3 here is CASRTGQGDEQYF. CDR3 coding DNA: TGTGCCAGCAGGACGGGACAGGGTGACGAGCAGTACTTC. V gene TRBV28 combines with J gene TRBJ2-7, with TRBD1 identical over 9 bases. V lost 6 bases to trimming and J lost 5 bases; unmatched junction nucleotides: 5. The CDR3 has 13 amino acids. From germline, CDR1 is MDHEN and CDR2 SYDVKM.

The V gene is TRBV28, the J gene TRBJ2-1; TRBD1 aligns across 10 bases. Germline V CDR1 and CDR2: MDHEN, SYDVKM. V dropped 4 bases and J dropped 4; count of bases not matched to a gene: 19. This CDR3 contains 20 residues. This CDR3 reads CASSSGQGGIAGRSYNEQFF. CDR3 in DNA: TGTGCCAGCAGTTCCGGACAGGGGGGAATAGCGGGGCGATCATACAATGAGCAGTTCTTC.

The chain joins TRBV5-6 to TRBJ1-2, with 8 bases that match TRBD1. This CDR3 spans 13 amino acids. Germline trimming cut 4 bases from V and 4 bases from J; bases unmatched to any gene: 3. Germline loops: CDR1 SGHDT, CDR2 YYEEEE. The CDR3 here is CASSPDRGYGYTF. Here the CDR3 DNA reads TGTGCCAGCAGCCCTGACAGGGGCTATGGCTACACCTTC.

CDR3 sequence (DNA): TGTGCCAGTAGTATTAGCTCGGCAAAGCCCCAGCATTTT. The encoded protein is CASSISSAKPQHF. V and J are TRBV19 and TRBJ1-5; no clear D gene. Trimming removed 3 bases at V and 8 bases at J, with 11 bases between. The germline V gene encodes CDR1 LNHDA and CDR2 SQIVND (reference sequence). The CDR3 is made up of 13 amino acids.

The CDR3 loop is CASGAPGETYNEQFF. CDR3 DNA sequence: TGTGCTAGTGGTGCCCCAGGGGAAACCTACAATGAGCAGTTCTTC. The chain uses TRBV12-5 and TRBJ2-1, with D possibly being TRBD1 (6 bases). Germline CDR1 LGHNT, CDR2 FRNRAP. V dropped 5 bases and J dropped 2 bases, with 13 bases sitting between them. CDR3 length: 15 residues.

CDR3 amino acids: CASRPQGSSNYGYTF. As DNA, the CDR3 is TGTGCCAGCAGACCCCAGGGAAGTTCTAACTATGGCTACACCTTC. The chain uses TRBV28 and TRBJ1-2; TRBD1 is a possible D gene (5 bases). CDR1 is MDHEN, CDR2 SYDVKM, per germline. The CDR3 loop spans 15 amino acids. V was trimmed by 6 bases and J by 0 bases, leaving 14 bases between them.

The J gene is TRBJ1-5, the V gene TRBV19; D not certain. This CDR3 contains 13 residues. V lost 7 bases and J lost 0, with 7 bases in between. Looked up from germline, CDR1 is LNHDA and CDR2 is SQIVND (reference sequence). CDR3 nucleotide sequence: TGTGCCAGTAATCTCTATAGCAATCAGCCCCAGCATTTT. Translated, it gives CASNLYSNQPQHF.

V gene TRBV28 combines with J gene TRBJ2-2; TRBD1 agrees at 8 bases. After removal of 10 bases from V and 7 bases from J, the junction contained 11 bases not matched to a gene. The CDR3 totals 14 residues. Germline V CDR1 and CDR2: MDHEN, SYDVKM. CDR3 DNA: TGTGCCATCACGGCAGGGGACAGGCGCGGGGAGCTGTTTTTT. It encodes CAITAGDRRGELFF.

The CDR3 region has the DNA TGTGCCAGCAGCCACCACCCACTAGCGGGAGCGGTCGAGCAGTACTTC. Translating it yields CASSHHPLAGAVEQYF. V usage is TRBV14 and J usage is TRBJ2-7; TRBD2 agrees at 11 bases. This CDR3 spans 16 amino acids. The germline V gene has CDR1 SGHDN and CDR2 FVKESK. Germline trimming cut 3 bases from V and 6 bases from J; bases unmatched to any gene: 10.

The chain joins TRBV18 to TRBJ1-3; 8 nucleotides match TRBD1. Germline V gene sequence: CDR1 KGHSH, CDR2 LQKENI. With V trimmed by 3 bases and J by 4 bases, 11 bases remained unmatched. The CDR3 runs 17 residues. CDR3 DNA: TGTGCCAGCTCACCCTACACACAGGGGGATGGAGGAAACACCATATATTTT. It codes for CASSPYTQGDGGNTIYF.

The rearrangement uses TRBV7-2 and TRBJ2-4; 10 positions agree with TRBD2. This CDR3 is built from 13 residues. Trimming cost V 5 bases and J 6 bases; bases outside gene matches: 1. Germline loops: CDR1 SGHTA, CDR2 FQGNSA. The CDR3 bases are TGTGCCAGCAGCCGGACTAGCGGAAACATTCAGTACTTC. Residues: CASSRTSGNIQYF.

The V gene is TRBV19, the J gene TRBJ1-6; the D gene is possibly TRBD1 (5 bases). The CDR3 totals 17 residues. Germline-derived CDR1 and CDR2 are LNHDA and SQIVND (reference sequence). V dropped 2 bases and J dropped 13 bases, with 24 bases sitting between them. CDR3 protein: CASSIQGRSGQVSPLHF. In DNA, the CDR3 is TGTGCCAGTAGTATACAGGGCCGTTCGGGTCAGGTTTCGCCCCTCCACTTT. Filled out from reference TRBV19 and TRBJ1-6, the complete variable domain reads DGGITQSPKYLFRKEGQNVTLSCEQNLNHDAMYWYRQDPGQGLRLIYYSQIVNDFQKGDIAEGYSVSREKKESFPLTVTSAQKNPTAFYLCASSIQGRSGQVSPLHFGNGTRLTVT.

V and J are TRBV4-2 and TRBJ2-1; 7 bases are shared with TRBD1. V shed 0 bases, J shed 6 bases, and the junction held 8 bases outside the gene matches. CDR3 length equals 16 residues. Germline V CDR1 and CDR2: LGHNA, YNFKEQ. Here the CDR3 DNA reads TGTGCCAGCAGCCAAGATGAGGGGGCGCGATTCAATGAGCAGTTCTTC. Translation gives CASSQDEGARFNEQFF.

The V and J genes are TRBV30 and TRBJ2-3, with 7 bases matching TRBD2. V dropped 7 bases and J dropped 4; count of bases not matched to a gene: 8. Germline lookup yields CDR1 GTSNPN and CDR2 SVGIG (reference sequence). CDR3 length equals 13 residues. Here the CDR3 DNA reads TGTGCCTTTCGAGGGCGGGAGCCAGATACGCAGTATTTT. It is translated as CAFRGREPDTQYF.

The chain recombines TRBV11-2 with TRBJ1-1; no clear D gene. Germline V gives CDR1 SGHAT, CDR2 FQNNGV. The CDR3 consists of 11 residues. Deletions cut 7 bases from V and 6 bases from J, with 9 bases between. The CDR3 spells CASKPQAEAFF. The DNA for the CDR3 is TGTGCCAGCAAACCCCAAGCTGAAGCTTTCTTT.

The chain has TRBV3-1 (or the pseudogene TRBV3-2) and TRBJ2-1; D is ambiguous. Trimming stripped 3 bases from V and 9 bases from J, with 12 bases between. The CDR3 is made up of 13 amino acids. Germline loops: CDR1 LGHDT, CDR2 YNNKEL (reference sequence). The CDR3 DNA reads as TGTGCCAGCAGCCATGAATCGGCGTTTGAGCAGTTCTTC. Encoded protein: CASSHESAFEQFF.

The chain is built from TRBV7-9 and TRBJ2-7; D remains unclear. The CDR3 is 14 residues long. Deletions cut 5 bases from V and 4 bases from J, with 15 bases between. CDR1 is SEHNR and CDR2 is FQNEAQ in the germline V gene (reference sequence). This chain's CDR3 is CASSPAIGLYEQYF. CDR3 nucleotide sequence: TGTGCCAGCAGCCCGGCCATAGGTCTGTACGAGCAGTACTTC. Full variable domain (missing parts from reference TRBV7-9 and TRBJ2-7): DTGVSQNPRHKITKRGQNVTFRCDPISEHNRLYWYRQTLGQGPEFLTYFQNEAQLEKSRLLSDRFSAERPKGSFSTLEIQRTEQGDSAMYLCASSPAIGLYEQYFGPGTRLTVT.

This chain uses TRBV18 with TRBJ2-1, with TRBD2 as a possible D gene (9 bases). Trimming stripped 6 bases from V and 7 bases from J, with 28 bases between. Germline lookup yields CDR1 KGHSH and CDR2 LQKENI. This CDR3 region has 18 residues. CDR3 in DNA: TGTGCCAGCTCTCAAGACAGGGGAGGTAGCGGGAGTGCTAATGAGCAGTTCTTC. This sequence encodes CASSQDRGGSGSANEQFF.

The chain employs TRBV28 and TRBJ1-1; 9 bases fit TRBD1. The CDR3 is 15 amino acids. Germline assignment: CDR1 MDHEN and CDR2 SYDVKM. With V trimmed by 7 bases and J by 1 base, 7 bases remained unmatched. CDR3 coding DNA: TGTGCCAGCAACACAGGGGGCGGCGGGAACACTGAAGCTTTCTTT. Protein product: CASNTGGGGNTEAFF.